Presented here are 28 T cell receptor beta chains from one specimen sequenced in a study of blood T cell repertoires in COVID-19. Libraries were prepared by immunoSEQ multiplex PCR; TCRdb keeps only in-frame clonotypes and omits some of them. The sample has tens of thousands of clones, around 93% seen once; the top ten hold about 2.5%. The sequenced sample consisted of peripheral blood. The receptor set was obtained from a human donor with active COVID-19. The donor label of this sample is uncertain.

V is TRBV6-5 and J is TRBJ1-2, with D maybe TRBD1 (5 bases). V was clipped by 5 bases and J by 9 bases, with 16 bases between them. This CDR3 has 13 residues. Germline V gene sequence: CDR1 MNHEY, CDR2 SVGAGI. The DNA of the CDR3 is TGTGCCAGCAGTCCCGGGACGGGGGGGAGCTACACCTTC. Translated: CASSPGTGGSYTF.

The genes are TRBV9 and TRBJ2-5, with a possible D match to TRBD2 (6 bases). The germline V gene encodes CDR1 SGDLS and CDR2 YYNGEE. The V end was cut by 4 bases, the J end by 7 bases, with 17 bases between. The CDR3 runs 14 residues. Here the CDR3 DNA reads TGTGCCAGCAGCCTACGGACTACCGACGGGACCCAGTACTTC. Its protein is CASSLRTTDGTQYF.

The CDR3 loop reads CASRGKANEKLFF. The CDR3 DNA follows: TGTGCCAGTAGGGGCAAGGCTAATGAAAAACTGTTTTTT. This chain links TRBV19 with TRBJ1-4; no clear D. CDR1 is LNHDA and CDR2 is SQIVND in the germline V gene (reference sequence). CDR3 length: 13 amino acids. V was cut by 6 bases and J by 3 bases, with 8 bases left in between.

The chain uses TRBV28 and TRBJ2-5, with 15 nucleotides matching TRBD2. This CDR3 is built from 17 residues. V shed 8 bases and J 5 bases; nucleotides not matched to a gene: 12. Per the germline V gene, CDR1 is MDHEN and CDR2 is SYDVKM. Here the CDR3 reads CASAGLAGGLPRETQYF. The CDR3 DNA follows: TGTGCCAGCGCGGGACTAGCGGGGGGACTCCCCAGGGAGACCCAGTACTTC. Looking up the rest from reference TRBV28 and TRBJ2-5 gives the full variable domain: DVKVTQSSRYLVKRTGEKVFLECVQDMDHENMFWYRQDPGLGLRLIYFSYDVKMKEKGDIPEGYSVSREKKERFSLILESASTNQTSMYLCASAGLAGGLPRETQYFGPGTRLLVL.

The genes are TRBV7-2 and TRBJ2-3, with 9 bases that match TRBD2. The CDR3 runs to 17 residues. Looked up from germline, CDR1 is SGHTA and CDR2 is FQGNSA. With V trimmed by 4 bases and J by 2 bases, 10 bases remained unmatched. In DNA, the CDR3 is TGTGCCAGCAGCTATTTAAGCGGGGGGTCCGCCACAGATACGCAGTATTTT. This translates into CASSYLSGGSATDTQYF.

This chain uses TRBV16 with TRBJ1-1; D may be TRBD1 (5 bases). Trimming took off 2 bases at V and 4 bases at J, with 14 bases between the two ends. Per germline, CDR1 KGHSY and CDR2 FQNENV. This CDR3 is built from 15 residues. In DNA, the CDR3 is TGTGCCAGCAGCCAAGTTGGGGCGGCAGGCACTGAAGCTTTCTTT. Its translation: CASSQVGAAGTEAFF. The entire variable domain, with the rest obtained from reference TRBV16 and TRBJ1-1, is as follows: GEEVAQTPKHLVRGEGQKAKLYCAPIKGHSYVFWYQQVLKNEFKFLISFQNENVFDETGMPKERFSAKCLPNSPCSLEIQATKLEDSAVYFCASSQVGAAGTEAFFGQGTRLTVV.

CDR3 loop: CSVELASWDMNTEAFF. The CDR3 DNA sequence: TGCAGCGTTGAACTAGCTTCCTGGGACATGAACACTGAAGCTTTCTTT. This rearrangement joins TRBV29-1 to TRBJ1-1; a weak D match, TRBD1 (6 bases). Trimming took off 2 bases at V and 0 bases at J, with 16 bases between the two ends. Germline values: CDR1 SQVTM, CDR2 ANQGSEA. The CDR3 is 16 residues long.

The chain recombines TRBV5-1 with TRBJ2-7, with 8 bases aligning to TRBD1. V was clipped by 4 bases and J by 5 bases; unmatched bases: 11. Germline CDR1 is SGHRS and CDR2 is YFSETQ. The CDR3 is 15 amino acids. The CDR3 sequence is CASSTSGTGGNEQYF. The CDR3 DNA reads TGCGCCAGCAGCACATCCGGGACAGGTGGCAACGAGCAGTACTTC.

V is TRBV28 and J is TRBJ2-7; 8 bases are shared with TRBD1. CDR1 and CDR2 (germline): MDHEN, SYDVKM. CDR3 size: 13 residues. V was clipped by 4 bases and J by 3 bases; unmatched bases: 2. The CDR3 sequence: CASSYGQGYEQYF. In DNA form, the CDR3 reads TGTGCCAGCAGTTACGGACAGGGCTACGAGCAGTACTTC.

V and J are TRBV6-5 and TRBJ2-7; D is perhaps TRBD1 (6 bases). Germline V gene lookup returns CDR1 MNHEY and CDR2 SVGAGI. The CDR3 runs to 14 residues. Trimming cost V 2 bases and J 0 bases, with 8 bases left between them. CDR3 nucleotide sequence: TGTGCCAGCAGTTACGACAGGTTCTCCTACGAGCAGTACTTC. Its translation is CASSYDRFSYEQYF.

V and J are TRBV14 and TRBJ2-3; 7 nucleotides match TRBD1. In germline, CDR1 is SGHDN, CDR2 FVKESK. After removal of 6 bases from V and 7 bases from J, the junction contained 13 bases not matched to a gene. The CDR3 runs 15 residues. The DNA of the CDR3 is TGTGCCAGCAGGCAACAGGGGATGAATACTTATACGCAGTATTTT. It specifies CASRQQGMNTYTQYF.

The rearrangement links TRBV4-1 to TRBJ2-2, with D unclear. The germline V and J ends were trimmed by 1 base and 1 base, with 7 bases remaining between them. The CDR3 length is 15 residues. Germline loops: CDR1 MGHRA, CDR2 YSYEKL. CDR3 amino acids: CASSQGYLNTGELFF. The DNA of the CDR3 is TGCGCCAGCAGCCAAGGCTATTTGAACACCGGGGAGCTGTTTTTT.

The chain recombines TRBV4-1 with TRBJ2-7, with 7 nucleotides matching TRBD2. V was pared by 1 base and J by 5 bases, with 8 bases of the junction left unmatched. The germline V gene has CDR1 MGHRA and CDR2 YSYEKL. This CDR3 region has 15 residues. The CDR3 sequence is CASSQGYGGRDEQYF. CDR3 DNA sequence: TGCGCCAGCAGCCAAGGCTACGGGGGGAGGGACGAGCAGTACTTC.

The CDR3 here is CATRRSLVRGWEPQHF. Here the CDR3 DNA reads TGTGCCACCAGAAGAAGTCTGGTCAGGGGTTGGGAGCCCCAGCATTTT. This chain connects TRBV2 to TRBJ1-5, with D possibly TRBD1 on 6 matching bases. In germline, CDR1 is SNHLY, CDR2 FYNNEI. V was shortened by 10 bases and J by 8 bases, with 27 bases between the two germline ends. The CDR3 is 16 amino acids.

In its sample, this clone was seen once. The chain joins TRBV9 to TRBJ2-7; D uncertain. Trimming removed 0 bases at V and 6 bases at J, with 10 bases between. This CDR3 has 13 amino acids. Germline CDR1 reads SGDLS; CDR2 reads YYNGEE. The CDR3 DNA reads TGTGCCAGCAGCGTAGTCCCCCAGCGCGAGCAGTACTTC. It yields the protein CASSVVPQREQYF.

The chain links TRBV19 to TRBJ2-2, with 7 nucleotides matching TRBD1. The CDR3 is 14 residues long. The V segment lost 8 bases and the J segment 4 bases; nucleotides outside the gene matches: 7. Germline lookup yields CDR1 LNHDA and CDR2 SQIVND (reference sequence). CDR3: CASGIQGSTGELFF. CDR3 coding DNA: TGTGCCAGTGGAATACAGGGGAGCACCGGGGAGCTGTTTTTT.

The V gene is TRBV2, the J gene TRBJ2-7; 9 bases map to TRBD2. The V gene end was trimmed by 2 bases and the J gene end by 3 bases; junction bases not matched to a gene: 5. The CDR3 consists of 15 residues. Germline V gene data show CDR1 as SNHLY and CDR2 as FYNNEI. The CDR3 DNA is TGTGCCAGCAGTGAATGGGCTAGCGGGAACTACGAGCAGTACTTC. It translates to CASSEWASGNYEQYF. The full variable domain, rest sourced from reference TRBV2 and TRBJ2-7, is EPEVTQTPSHQVTQMGQEVILRCVPISNHLYFYWYRQILGQKVEFLVSFYNNEISEKSEIFDDQFSVERPDGSNFTLKIRSTKLEDSAMYFCASSEWASGNYEQYFGPGTRLTVT.

J is TRBJ1-2 and V is TRBV4-2; tentatively, D is TRBD1 (5 bases). Trimming removed 1 base at V and 2 bases at J, with 8 bases between. Germline CDR1 is LGHNA and CDR2 is YNFKEQ. The CDR3 runs 14 residues. The CDR3 loop is CASSQGRDNYGYTF. CDR3 DNA: TGTGCCAGCAGCCAAGGGAGGGACAACTATGGCTACACCTTC.

This clone has just a few counts. The chain carries TRBV5-6 and TRBJ1-6, with D possibly being TRBD1 (6 bases). V dropped 4 bases and J dropped 1 base, with 15 bases sitting between them. Germline V gene lookup returns CDR1 SGHDT and CDR2 YYEEEE. The CDR3 totals 17 residues. The CDR3 spells CASSNDRRKSYNSPLHF. DNA of the CDR3: TGTGCCAGCAGCAACGACAGGCGAAAGTCCTATAATTCACCCCTCCACTTT. The whole variable domain, remainder taken from reference TRBV5-6 and TRBJ1-6, is DAGVTQSPTHLIKTRGQQVTLRCSPKSGHDTVSWYQQALGQGPQFIFQYYEEEERQRGNFPDRFSGHQFPNYSSELNVNALLLGDSALYLCASSNDRRKSYNSPLHFGNGTRLTVT.

The J gene is TRBJ1-6, the V gene TRBV5-5; no clear D gene. The ends were cut back, 2 bases at V and 0 bases at J, with 6 bases in the middle. The germline CDR1 and CDR2 sequences are SGHKS and YYEKEE (reference sequence). The CDR3 is made up of 15 amino acids. The CDR3 spells CASSFGSSYNSPLHF. CDR3 DNA: TGTGCCAGCAGCTTTGGTAGCTCCTATAATTCACCCCTCCACTTT.

This clone was recorded a few times. The gene calls are TRBV2 and TRBJ1-2; TRBD1 matches 9 bases. This CDR3 is built from 15 residues. Germline CDR1 reads SNHLY; CDR2 reads FYNNEI. Trimming at V came to 4 bases and at J to 8 bases, leaving 11 bases not matched to a gene. As DNA, the CDR3 is TGTGCCAGCAGTGCCCGGGACAGGGCCGTTATGGGCTACACCTTC. This codes for CASSARDRAVMGYTF.

This clone occurred once. Mismatch with germline at one junction end may stem from a read error. The rearrangement joins TRBV7-8 to TRBJ2-3; 9 bases map to TRBD2. The CDR3 loop spans 13 amino acids. Germline CDR1 reads SGHVS; CDR2 reads FQNEAQ. The CDR3 sequence is CAWHGTSKDTQYF. Written as DNA, the CDR3 is TGTGCCTGGCATGGGACTAGCAAAGATACGCAGTATTTT.

This rearrangement joins TRBV29-1 to TRBJ2-3; tentatively, D is TRBD2 (7 bases). Germline V gene lookup returns CDR1 SQVTM and CDR2 ANQGSEA. CDR3 size: 15 residues. Trimming took off 0 bases at V and 1 base at J, with 11 bases between the two ends. CDR3 nucleotides: TGCAGCGTTGAAGAGGGGGGGGCGGGCACAGATACGCAGTATTTT. Translated: CSVEEGGAGTDTQYF.

V and J are TRBV3-1 (or the pseudogene TRBV3-2) and TRBJ2-3; 11 positions match TRBD2. This CDR3 contains 21 residues. Germline CDR1 reads LGHDT; CDR2 reads YNNKEL (reference sequence). The ends lost 0 bases at V and 5 bases at J; junction bases unmatched: 19. The CDR3, as DNA: TGTGCCAGCAGCCAAGATTTGCGAGGTAGCGGGGGGGCCTATTCCAAAGATACGCAGTATTTT. Amino acids: CASSQDLRGSGGAYSKDTQYF.

This chain joins TRBV6-5 and TRBJ1-6; D ambiguous. Germline V CDR1 and CDR2: MNHEY, SVGAGI. The V and J ends lost 6 bases and 10 bases respectively, with 7 bases between them. There are 11 residues in the CDR3. The CDR3 spells CASSQISPLHF. The DNA for the CDR3 is TGTGCCAGCAGCCAAATCTCACCCCTCCACTTT.

This chain uses TRBV28 with TRBJ1-6; 7 bases match TRBD1. CDR1 is MDHEN, CDR2 SYDVKM, per germline. J gave up 0 bases and V 4 bases, and 0 bases lay outside the gene matches. The CDR3 consists of 15 residues. CDR3 protein: CASSSGGSYNSPLHF. CDR3 bases: TGTGCCAGCAGTTCAGGGGGCTCCTATAATTCACCCCTCCACTTT.

The CDR3 protein is CASSFLAGSGNGANVLTF. The CDR3 DNA reads as TGCGCCAGCAGTTTCCTAGCGGGGTCTGGAAATGGGGCCAACGTCCTGACTTTC. This chain connects TRBV5-1 to TRBJ2-6, with 9 bases aligning to TRBD2. Per germline, CDR1 SGHRS and CDR2 YFSETQ. The CDR3 runs 18 residues. V was pared by 5 bases and J by 3 bases, with 12 bases of the junction left unmatched. The variable domain in full, with the rest retrieved from reference TRBV5-1 and TRBJ2-6, is KAGVTQTPRYLIKTRGQQVTLSCSPISGHRSVSWYQQTPGQGLQFLFEYFSETQRNKGNFPGRFSGRQFSNSRSEMNVSTLELGDSALYLCASSFLAGSGNGANVLTFGAGSRLTVL.

The chain uses TRBV7-3 and TRBJ2-1, with 7 positions matching TRBD2. Trimming at V came to 4 bases and at J to 13 bases, leaving 7 bases not matched to a gene. There are 12 residues in the CDR3. Germline V gene sequence: CDR1 SGHTA, CDR2 FQGTGA. For the CDR3, the DNA is TGTGCCAGCAGCTCAACGGGGAGGGGACAGTTCTTC. Protein sequence: CASSSTGRGQFF. Full variable domain (remainder filled in from reference TRBV7-3 and TRBJ2-1): GAGVSQTPSNKVTEKGKYVELRCDPISGHTALYWYRQSLGQGPEFLIYFQGTGAADDSGLPNDRFFAVRPEGSVSTLKIQRTERGDSAVYLCASSSTGRGQFFGPGTRLTVL.